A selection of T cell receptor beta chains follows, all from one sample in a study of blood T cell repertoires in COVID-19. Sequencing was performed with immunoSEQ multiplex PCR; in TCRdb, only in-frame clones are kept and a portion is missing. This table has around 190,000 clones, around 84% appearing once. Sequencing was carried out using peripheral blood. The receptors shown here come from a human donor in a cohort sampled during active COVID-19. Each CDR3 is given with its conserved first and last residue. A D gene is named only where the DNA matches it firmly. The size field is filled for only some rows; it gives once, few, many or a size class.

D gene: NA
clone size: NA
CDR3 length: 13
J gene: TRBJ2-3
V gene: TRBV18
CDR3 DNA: TGTGCCAGCTCACAGGCGGGGCCAGATACGCAGTATTTT
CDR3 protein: CASSQAGPDTQYF

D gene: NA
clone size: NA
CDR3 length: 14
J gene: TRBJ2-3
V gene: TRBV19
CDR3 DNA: TGTGCCAGTAGTAGGCAAGATAGCACAGATACGCAGTATTTT
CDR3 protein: CASSRQDSTDTQYF

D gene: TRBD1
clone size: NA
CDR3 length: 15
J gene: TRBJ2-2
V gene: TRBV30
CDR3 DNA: TGTGCCTGGAGCAGACAGGGGATGAACACCGGGGAGCTGTTTTTT
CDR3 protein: CAWSRQGMNTGELFF

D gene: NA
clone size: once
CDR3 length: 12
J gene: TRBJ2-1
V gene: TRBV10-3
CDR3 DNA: TGTGCCATCAGTGAGAGTCTAGCTGAGCAGTTCTTC
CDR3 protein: CAISESLAEQFF

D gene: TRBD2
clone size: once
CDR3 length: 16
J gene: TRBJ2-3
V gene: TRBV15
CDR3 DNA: TGTGCCACCAGCAATAGAGCCGGGACTAGCGGGAGTACGCAGTATTTT
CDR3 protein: CATSNRAGTSGSTQYF

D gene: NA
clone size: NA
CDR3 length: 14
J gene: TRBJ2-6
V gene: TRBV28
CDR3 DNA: TGTGCCAGCAGCCCTTCGTCCGGGGCCAACGTCCTGACTTTC
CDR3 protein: CASSPSSGANVLTF

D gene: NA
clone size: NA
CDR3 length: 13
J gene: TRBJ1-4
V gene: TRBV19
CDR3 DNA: TGTGCCAGCACGAGGGGGTGGAATGAAAAACTGTTTTTT
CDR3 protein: CASTRGWNEKLFF

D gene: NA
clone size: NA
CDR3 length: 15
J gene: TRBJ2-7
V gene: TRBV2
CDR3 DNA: TGTGCCAGCAGTGAAAGCGGGCCCAGCTCCTACGAGCAGTACTTC
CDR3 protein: CASSESGPSSYEQYF

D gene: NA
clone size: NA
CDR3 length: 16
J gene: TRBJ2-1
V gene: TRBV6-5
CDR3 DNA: TGTGCCAGCAGTTACACTTCCTGGAGCTCCTACAATGAGCAGTTCTTC
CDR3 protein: CASSYTSWSSYNEQFF

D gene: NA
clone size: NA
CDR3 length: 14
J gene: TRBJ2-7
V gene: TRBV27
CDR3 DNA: TGTGCCAGCAGTAAGGGACGGGGGACGGGGGAGCAGTACTTC
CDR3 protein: CASSKGRGTGEQYF

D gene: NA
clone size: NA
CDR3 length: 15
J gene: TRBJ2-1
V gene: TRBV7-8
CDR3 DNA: TGTGCCAGCAGGGGCTCAGGGCCTTCCTACAATGAGCAGTTCTTC
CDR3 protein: CASRGSGPSYNEQFF

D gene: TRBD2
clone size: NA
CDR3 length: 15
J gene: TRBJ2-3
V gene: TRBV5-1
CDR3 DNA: TGCGCCAGCAGCTTTCTAGCGGGAGTTTTAGATACGCAGTATTTT
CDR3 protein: CASSFLAGVLDTQYF

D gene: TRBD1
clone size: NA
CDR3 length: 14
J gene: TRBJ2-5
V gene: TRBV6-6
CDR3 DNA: TGTGCCAGCAGTTACGACAGGGGCCGAGCCGCCCAGTACTTC
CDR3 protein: CASSYDRGRAAQYF

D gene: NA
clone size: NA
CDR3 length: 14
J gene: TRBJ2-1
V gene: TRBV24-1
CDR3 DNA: TGTGCCACCAGTGAGGGGGGACGGGGGTTTGAGCAGTTCTTC
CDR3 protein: CATSEGGRGFEQFF

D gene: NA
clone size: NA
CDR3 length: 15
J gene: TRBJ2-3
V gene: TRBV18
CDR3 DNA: TGTGCCAGCTCACCAATACCGGGTAATATTAATACGCAGTATTTT
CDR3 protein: CASSPIPGNINTQYF

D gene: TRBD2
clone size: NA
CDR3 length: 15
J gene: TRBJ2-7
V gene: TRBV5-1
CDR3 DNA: TGCGCCAGCAGCTTGGAGGCTAGCGGGATCCACGAGCAGTACTTC
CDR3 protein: CASSLEASGIHEQYF

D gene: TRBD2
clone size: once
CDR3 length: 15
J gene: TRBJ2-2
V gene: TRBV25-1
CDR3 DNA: TGTGCCACCAGGGAGAGGGCTAGCGGGACCGGGGAGCTGTTTTTT
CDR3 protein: CATRERASGTGELFF

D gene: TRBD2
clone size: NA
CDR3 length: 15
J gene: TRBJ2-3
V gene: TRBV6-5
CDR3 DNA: TGTGCCAGCAGTTTTGGGACTATCGAGACAGATACGCAGTATTTT
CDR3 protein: CASSFGTIETDTQYF

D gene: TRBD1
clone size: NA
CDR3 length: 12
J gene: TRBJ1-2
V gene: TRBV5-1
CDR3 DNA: TGCGCCAGCAGCAAGGGACAGGGGCGGAACACCTTC
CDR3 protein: CASSKGQGRNTF

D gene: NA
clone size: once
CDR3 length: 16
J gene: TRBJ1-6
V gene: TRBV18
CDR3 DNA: TGTGCCAGCTCCCAGGGACGGCGGGACCTTAATTCACCCCTCCACTTT
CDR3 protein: CASSQGRRDLNSPLHF

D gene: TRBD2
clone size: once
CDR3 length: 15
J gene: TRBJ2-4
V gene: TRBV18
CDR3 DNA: TGTGCCAGCTCACCAACTAGCGGGAGTGAAAACATTCAGTACTTC
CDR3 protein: CASSPTSGSENIQYF

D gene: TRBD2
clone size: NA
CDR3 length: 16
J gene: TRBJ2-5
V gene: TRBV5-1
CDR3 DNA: TGCGCCAGCAGCCCGCTCAGCGGGAGAGGCCAAGAGACCCAGTACTTC
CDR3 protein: CASSPLSGRGQETQYF

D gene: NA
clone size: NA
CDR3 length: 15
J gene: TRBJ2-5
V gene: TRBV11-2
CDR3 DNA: TGTGCCAGCAGCTTAGGGTCTAGCGCTCAAGAGACCCAGTACTTC
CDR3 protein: CASSLGSSAQETQYF

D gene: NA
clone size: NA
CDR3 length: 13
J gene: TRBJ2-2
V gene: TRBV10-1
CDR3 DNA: TGCGCCAGCAGTTGGGAGGTTGCCGGGGAGCTGTTTTTT
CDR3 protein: CASSWEVAGELFF

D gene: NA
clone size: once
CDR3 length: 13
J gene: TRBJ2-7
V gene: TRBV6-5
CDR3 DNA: TGTGCCAGCAGTCCGAACCCAAGGGGCGAGCAGTACTTC
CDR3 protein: CASSPNPRGEQYF

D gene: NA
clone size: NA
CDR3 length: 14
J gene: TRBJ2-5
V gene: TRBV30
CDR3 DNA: TGTGCCTGGAGTTCGGGCAGGGCAAAGGAGACCCAGTACTTC
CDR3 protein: CAWSSGRAKETQYF

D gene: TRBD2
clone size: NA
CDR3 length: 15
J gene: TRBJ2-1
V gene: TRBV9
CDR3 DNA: TGTGCCAGCAGCGTAGAAGCGGGAGTTATCAATGAGCAGTTCTTC
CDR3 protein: CASSVEAGVINEQFF

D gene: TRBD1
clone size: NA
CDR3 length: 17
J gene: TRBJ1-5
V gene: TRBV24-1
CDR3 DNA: TGTGCCACCAGTGAGGGACAGTTCCACTCGGGAAATCAGCCCCAGCATTTT
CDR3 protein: CATSEGQFHSGNQPQHF

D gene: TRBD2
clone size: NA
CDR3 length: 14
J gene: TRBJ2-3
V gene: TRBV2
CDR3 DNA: TGTGCCAGCAGTAGCGGGAGAAAAACAGATACGCAGTATTTT
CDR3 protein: CASSSGRKTDTQYF

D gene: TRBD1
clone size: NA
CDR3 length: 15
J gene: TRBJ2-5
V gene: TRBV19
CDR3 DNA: TGTGCCAGCCGCCCCACCGGGACAGCTCAAGAGACCCAGTACTTC
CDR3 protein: CASRPTGTAQETQYF

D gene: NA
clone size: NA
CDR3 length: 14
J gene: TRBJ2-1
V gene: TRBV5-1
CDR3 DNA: TGCGCCCGCGAGGGTCAGCGGTTTTACAATGAGCAGTTCTTC
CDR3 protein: CAREGQRFYNEQFF

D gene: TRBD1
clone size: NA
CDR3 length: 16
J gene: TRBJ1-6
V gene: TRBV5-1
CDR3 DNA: TGCGCCAGCAGCTTCTCCGGGACAGCAACTAATTCACCCCTCCACTTT
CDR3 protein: CASSFSGTATNSPLHF

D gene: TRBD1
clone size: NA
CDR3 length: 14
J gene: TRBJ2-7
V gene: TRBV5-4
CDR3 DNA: TGTGCCAGCAGCCCCGGGACAGGGGGCTACGAGCAGTACTTC
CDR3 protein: CASSPGTGGYEQYF

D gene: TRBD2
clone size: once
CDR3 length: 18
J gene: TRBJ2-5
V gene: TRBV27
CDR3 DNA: TGTGCCAGCAGTTTAACGTTCGGGACTAGCGGGAGGGGAGAGACCCAGTACTTC
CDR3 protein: CASSLTFGTSGRGETQYF